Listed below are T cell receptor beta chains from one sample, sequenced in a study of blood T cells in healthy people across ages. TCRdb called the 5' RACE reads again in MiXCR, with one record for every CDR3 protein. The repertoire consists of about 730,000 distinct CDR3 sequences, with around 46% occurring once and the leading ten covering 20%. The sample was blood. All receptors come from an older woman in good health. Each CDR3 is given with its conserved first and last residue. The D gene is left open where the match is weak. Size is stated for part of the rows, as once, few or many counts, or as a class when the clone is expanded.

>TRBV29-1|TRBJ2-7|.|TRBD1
CSVEQGAYEQYF
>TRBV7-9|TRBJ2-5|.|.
CASSRSNGGGGETQYF
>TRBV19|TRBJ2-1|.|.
CASSIVQGSPYNEQFF
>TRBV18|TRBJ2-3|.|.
CASSPRKTGLADTQYF
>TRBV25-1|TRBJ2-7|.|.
CASSAGARYEQYF
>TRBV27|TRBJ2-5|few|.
CASSGGSAETQYF
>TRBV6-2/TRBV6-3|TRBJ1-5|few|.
CASSRQDHSNQPQHF
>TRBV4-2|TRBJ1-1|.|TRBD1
CASSQEDRVGTEAFF
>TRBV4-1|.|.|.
CASRDSATYEQYF
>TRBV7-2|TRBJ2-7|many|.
CASSLSKSSSEQYF
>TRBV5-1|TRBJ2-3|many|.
CASSLSYSYTDTQYF
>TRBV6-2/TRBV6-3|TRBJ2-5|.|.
CASSYAGGYQETQYF
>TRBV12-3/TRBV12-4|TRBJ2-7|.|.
CASTLQYGSYEQYF
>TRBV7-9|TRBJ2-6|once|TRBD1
CASSSNRGHGANVLTF
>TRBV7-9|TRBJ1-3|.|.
CASSLAGGTGNTIYF
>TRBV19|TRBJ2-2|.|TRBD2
CASRLAGGARELFF
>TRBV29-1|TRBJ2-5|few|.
CSVRTSMQTQYF
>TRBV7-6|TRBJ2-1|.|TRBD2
CASSGGPGGGLARSYNEQFF